The 20 T cell receptor beta chains in this list originate from one sample, sequenced in a study of blood T cell repertoires in COVID-19. Generated by immunoSEQ multiplex PCR, the TCRdb table keeps only in-frame clones and is missing some. The table shows tens of thousands of clones, with about 86% occurring only once. Sequenced material: peripheral blood. These receptors came from a man aged 55-75 years with acute or convalescent COVID-19.

The chain recombines TRBV6-1 with TRBJ1-1; 11 nucleotides line up with TRBD1. The CDR3 sequence is 17 residues long. Looked up from germline, CDR1 is MNHNS and CDR2 is SASEGT. V gave up 4 bases and J gave up 2 bases; unmatched junction bases: 9. In DNA, the CDR3 is TGTGCCAGCAGTGGCCGGACAGGGGGCCCCACAAACACTGAAGCTTTCTTT. This encodes CASSGRTGGPTNTEAFF.

The chain links TRBV12-3 or TRBV12-4 to TRBJ2-7, with 7 bases that match TRBD1. The CDR3 consists of 12 residues. V was pared by 5 bases and J by 6 bases, with 4 bases of the junction left unmatched. The CDR3 DNA is TGTGCCAGCAGTAAGACAGGGAGCGAGCAGTACTTC. It translates to CASSKTGSEQYF.

The gene calls are TRBV7-2 and TRBJ2-5, with 8 positions matching TRBD2. V lost 0 bases to trimming and J lost 2 bases; unmatched junction nucleotides: 5. The CDR3 length is 16 residues. In germline, CDR1 is SGHTA, CDR2 FQGNSA. CDR3: CASSLATSGGQETQYF. For the CDR3, the DNA is TGTGCCAGCAGCTTAGCAACTAGCGGCGGACAAGAGACCCAGTACTTC. Full variable domain (rest looked up from reference TRBV7-2 and TRBJ2-5): GAGVSQSPSNKVTEKGKDVELRCDPISGHTALYWYRQSLGQGLEFLIYFQGNSAPDKSGLPSDRFSAERTGGSVSTLTIQRTQQEDSAVYLCASSLATSGGQETQYFGPGTRLLVL.

This clone appeared a few times. J is TRBJ1-1 and V is TRBV28; D is unclear. V lost 2 bases to trimming and J lost 0 bases, with 10 bases between them. The germline V gene encodes CDR1 MDHEN and CDR2 SYDVKM. The CDR3 has 15 amino acids. In nucleotides, the CDR3 is TGTGCCAGCAGTTTAAGCGGGCCCATGAACACTGAAGCTTTCTTT. It encodes CASSLSGPMNTEAFF.

This clone was seen just once. The CDR3 here is CASSSTGGRSSNQPQHF. The CDR3 DNA reads as TGTGCCAGCAGTTCTACAGGGGGCAGGTCTAGCAATCAGCCCCAGCATTTT. This chain links TRBV27 with TRBJ1-5; the match to TRBD1 covers 9 bases. CDR3 length: 17 residues. CDR1 and CDR2 from the germline V gene are MNHEY and SMNVEV (reference sequence). With 4 bases clipped from V and 0 bases from J, the junction kept 7 bases outside the gene matches.

V usage is TRBV28 and J usage is TRBJ2-7, with TRBD2 identical over 8 bases. The CDR3 length is 15 residues. Trimming took 3 bases from V and 5 from J; bases not matched to a gene: 9. Germline CDR1 MDHEN, CDR2 SYDVKM. The CDR3 DNA is TGTGCCAGCAGTTTTCGGGGCGGGAGGTCGAACGAGCAGTACTTC. This gives the protein CASSFRGGRSNEQYF. The full variable domain, its missing parts supplied by reference TRBV28 and TRBJ2-7, is DVKVTQSSRYLVKRTGEKVFLECVQDMDHENMFWYRQDPGLGLRLIYFSYDVKMKEKGDIPEGYSVSREKKERFSLILESASTNQTSMYLCASSFRGGRSNEQYFGPGTRLTVT.

This clone showed up just a few times. The rearrangement uses TRBV10-3 and TRBJ2-5, with D perhaps TRBD2 (6 bases). CDR3 length: 16 residues. Trimming took 4 bases from V and 2 from J, leaving 17 bases between them. Looked up from germline, CDR1 is ENHRY and CDR2 is SYGVKD. The CDR3 region is CAISGTTKPLQETQYF. The CDR3 nucleotides read TGTGCCATCAGTGGGACTACGAAACCTCTTCAAGAGACCCAGTACTTC.

This chain links TRBV2 with TRBJ2-7, with D maybe TRBD2 (5 bases). The germline V and J ends were trimmed by 4 bases and 2 bases, with 9 bases remaining between them. The germline CDR1 and CDR2 sequences are SNHLY and FYNNEI. The CDR3 consists of 13 residues. This CDR3 is CASSASPTYEQYF. The CDR3 DNA reads as TGTGCCAGCAGTGCTAGCCCCACCTACGAGCAGTACTTC.

This clone was counted a single time. The rearrangement joins TRBV13 to TRBJ1-2; TRBD1 agrees at 7 bases. The CDR3 is 15 amino acids. V gave up 5 bases and J gave up 5 bases; unmatched junction bases: 11. Per germline, CDR1 PRHDT and CDR2 FYEKMQ (reference sequence). The CDR3 DNA is TGTGCCAGCAGCGGCACAGGGGTCCCCCGGTATGGCTACACCTTC. It translates to CASSGTGVPRYGYTF.

The rearrangement uses TRBV6-5 and TRBJ1-4, with TRBD1 matching 7 bases. This CDR3 has 16 residues. J lost 10 bases, V lost 4 bases, and 15 bases had no gene match. Germline CDR1 and CDR2: MNHEY and SVGAGI. The CDR3 DNA reads TGTGCCAGCAGTTCTTACCTCAGACAGGGCTCGGGAAAACTGTTTTTT. This codes for CASSSYLRQGSGKLFF.

The chain employs TRBV10-3 and TRBJ2-3, with no clear D. Per germline, CDR1 ENHRY and CDR2 SYGVKD. Trimming stripped 6 bases from V and 4 bases from J, with 14 bases between. The CDR3 is 14 residues long. CDR3 amino acids: CAISAQRNSDTQYF. CDR3 DNA sequence: TGTGCCATCAGCGCGCAGAGGAATTCAGATACGCAGTATTTT.

The chain couples TRBV11-2 to TRBJ1-2, with TRBD1 as a possible D gene (5 bases). Trimming took off 1 base at V and 10 bases at J, with 7 bases between the two ends. Per the germline V gene, CDR1 is SGHAT and CDR2 is FQNNGV. CDR3 length: 11 residues. For the CDR3, the DNA is TGTGCCAGCAGCTTAGCGGGGGACTACACCTTC. Protein: CASSLAGDYTF.

This sequence joins TRBV7-9 and TRBJ2-2, with TRBD2 as a possible D gene (6 bases). Trimming took off 0 bases at V and 4 bases at J, with 12 bases between the two ends. The CDR3 runs 16 residues. The V gene's germline CDR1 is SEHNR and CDR2 FQNEAQ (reference sequence). The CDR3 DNA is TGTGCCAGCAGCTTAGCCGGGGGAGGAGTCACCGGGGAGCTGTTTTTT. It specifies CASSLAGGGVTGELFF.

The chain joins TRBV19 to TRBJ2-3, with 7 bases matching TRBD2. The trim removed 4 bases at V and 7 bases at J, leaving 5 bases unmatched. CDR1 LNHDA and CDR2 SQIVND come from the germline V gene (reference sequence). The CDR3 is 13 residues long. The CDR3 DNA reads TGTGCCAGTAGTAGCGGGAGTAGTTATACGCAGTATTTT. This encodes CASSSGSSYTQYF.

This chain links TRBV27 with TRBJ1-1; D unclear. The CDR3 has 14 residues. CDR1 and CDR2 (germline): MNHEY, SMNVEV (reference sequence). The V and J ends lost 5 bases and 6 bases respectively, with 16 bases between them. CDR3 nucleotides: TGTGCCAGCAGTCCATCCCAGAGAGGGTCTGAAGCTTTCTTT. This translates into CASSPSQRGSEAFF.

CDR3 amino acids: CASSTSAGSSSYNEQFF. CDR3 in DNA: TGTGCCAGCAGTACCTCGGCGGGAAGTAGCTCCTACAATGAGCAGTTCTTC. The rearrangement links TRBV11-2 to TRBJ2-1, with a tentative D call TRBD2 (6 bases). CDR1 and CDR2 (germline): SGHAT, FQNNGV. V was clipped by 6 bases and J by 0 bases, with 18 bases between them. This CDR3 has 17 residues.

The gene calls are TRBV6-6 and TRBJ1-5; D uncertain. Per germline, CDR1 MNHNY and CDR2 SVGAGI (reference sequence). The CDR3 is 14 residues long. The V end lost 2 bases, the J end lost 5 bases, and 10 bases lay between the germline ends. CDR3 in DNA: TGTGCCAGCAGTTACCCGGAGGGAGATCAGCCCCAGCATTTT. The encoded protein is CASSYPEGDQPQHF.

The chain combines TRBV4-2 with TRBJ2-1, with D possibly TRBD2 on 7 matching bases. Germline V gives CDR1 LGHNA, CDR2 YNFKEQ. V dropped 3 bases and J dropped 8 bases, with 14 bases sitting between them. CDR3 length equals 14 residues. CDR3 loop: CASSQSGGQDEQFF. The CDR3 DNA is TGTGCCAGCAGCCAGTCGGGGGGCCAGGATGAGCAGTTCTTC.

This chain uses TRBV11-1 with TRBJ2-2; D unclear. Germline V gene sequence: CDR1 SGHAT, CDR2 FQDESV (reference sequence). V lost 1 base to trimming and J lost 5 bases, with 11 bases between them. This CDR3 has 15 residues. This CDR3 is CASSLVAWRTGELFF. CDR3 in DNA: TGTGCCAGCAGCTTAGTGGCGTGGCGGACCGGGGAGCTGTTTTTT.

This sequence joins TRBV7-8 and TRBJ1-2; the D is unclear. This CDR3 contains 13 residues. Between the trimmed V and J ends, which lost 2 bases and 4 bases, there was a span of 8 bases. CDR1 SGHVS and CDR2 FQNEAQ come from the germline V gene. CDR3 in amino acids: CASSLKEFYGYTF. Written as DNA, the CDR3 is TGTGCCAGCAGCTTAAAGGAGTTCTATGGCTACACCTTC.